This T cell receptor beta chain was observed in a study of T-cell reconstitution after alpha-beta-depleted transplantation in children. The study, taken as a whole, reports: Recipient T cells and thymic progenitors that survived were the source of the high TCRbeta diversity seen at day 60 in some patients. There were reportedly several hundred expanded graft clones from which alpha-beta T cells came about two months after transplant. When one year had passed after transplant, most T-cell counts and diversity came from newly produced T cells.

Preparation of the TCRbeta library involved a method that used unique molecular identifiers. TCRdb independently ran MiXCR on the PCR reads; one entry per CDR3 protein. The sample lists some 150,000 distinct CDR3 sequences, about 9% occurring once. Trimming pared 4 bases from V and 3 bases from J, leaving 6 bases between. In germline, CDR1 is DFQATT, CDR2 SNEGSKA (reference sequence). This CDR3 spans 11 amino acids. In this sample, this clonotype turned up many times. Its antigen is unknown. The source was PBMCs, mostly from graft donor cells, collected 180 days after TCRalphabeta/CD19-depleted stem cell transplant. The TCR was taken from a female patient between 2 and 15 years old who had a stem cell transplant for congenital amegakaryocytic thrombocytopenia, so the T cells may come from the graft donor. The chain employs TRBV20-1 and TRBJ2-5, with D unresolved. The CDR3 DNA sequence: TGCAGTGCTATGTGGGAAGAGACCCAGTACTTC. Translating it yields CSAMWEETQYF.